This T cell receptor beta chain was sequenced in a study of CXCR3-negative and CXCR3-positive naive CD8 T cells. Points from the study as a whole: More hydrophobic TRB CDR3s occurred in CXCR3-positive than in CXCR3-negative naive cells.

CDR3 length equals 16 residues. The germline CDR1 and CDR2 sequences are SGHAT and FQNNGV. TRB cDNA libraries were made by UMI-labeled 5' RACE. From the 5' RACE reads, TCRdb lists one entry per CDR3 protein and no DNA. This sample's clone table lists 60,000 to 70,000 distinct CDR3 sequences. As to this clonotype: The antigen is unknown.

The TCR comes from a human donor in good health. Some clones in this sample may be carry-over from other donors' samples. Sequenced input: naive CXCR3+ CD8+ T cells from blood. The subset here: CD45RO-CCR7+CD27+CD95- naive CD8+ T cells expressing CXCR3 (TNR3+). The V gene is TRBV11-2, the J gene TRBJ1-2. CDR3 residues: CASSQIEEGAIYGYTF.